What follows are 8 T cell receptor beta chains derived from one specimen sequenced in a study of blood T cell repertoires in COVID-19. TCRdb's copy holds only in-frame clones and misses some; the assay was immunoSEQ multiplex PCR. The sample has over 65,000 clones; around 90% are singletons. The sample was peripheral blood. The receptors shown here come from a human donor in a cohort sampled during active COVID-19.

This clone has only a few counts. This rearrangement joins TRBV6-2 or TRBV6-3 to TRBJ2-7, with D hard to call. The CDR3 sequence is 15 residues long. CDR1 is MNHEY, CDR2 SVGEGT, per germline. The V end was cut by 3 bases, the J end by 3 bases, with 15 bases between. The CDR3 nucleotides are TGTGCCAGCAGTTATTACGAACAGACCTACTACGAGCAGTACTTC. It yields the protein CASSYYEQTYYEQYF.

J is TRBJ2-1 and V is TRBV7-6; D perhaps matches TRBD2 (5 bases). The CDR3 contains 14 residues. CDR1 and CDR2 from the germline V gene are SGHVS and FNYEAQ. With 3 bases removed from V and 9 bases from J, the gap between germline ends came to 15 bases. CDR3 sequence reads: CASSFSEGPSEQFF. In nucleotides, the CDR3 is TGTGCCAGCAGCTTCAGTGAGGGTCCGAGTGAGCAGTTCTTC.

This chain links TRBV30 with TRBJ2-7, with 7 bases aligning to TRBD1. This CDR3 has 12 amino acids. J gave up 3 bases and V 4 bases, and 3 bases lay outside the gene matches. The germline CDR1 and CDR2 sequences are GTSNPN and SVGIG (reference sequence). The CDR3 loop reads CAWTRDSYEQYF. CDR3 in DNA: TGTGCCTGGACCAGGGACAGCTACGAGCAGTACTTC.

The chain couples TRBV9 to TRBJ2-7; no reliable D call. The CDR3 is made up of 14 amino acids. Looked up from germline, CDR1 is SGDLS and CDR2 is YYNGEE. V lost 3 bases to trimming and J lost 3 bases, with 13 bases between them. For the CDR3, the DNA is TGTGCCAGCAGCGCTAAGATAACGGGCTACGAGCAGTACTTC. It specifies CASSAKITGYEQYF.

V usage is TRBV28 and J usage is TRBJ2-7, with TRBD1 identical over 9 bases. Trimming removed 8 bases from V and 0 bases from J; junction bases left unmatched: 8. CDR1 is MDHEN, CDR2 SYDVKM, per germline. The CDR3 totals 15 residues. The CDR3 is CASRRDRGFSYEQYF. CDR3 nucleotide sequence: TGTGCCAGCCGACGAGACAGGGGGTTCTCCTACGAGCAGTACTTC.

The J gene is TRBJ2-2, the V gene TRBV27; 7 bases map to TRBD1. Germline CDR1 and CDR2: MNHEY and SMNVEV (reference sequence). This CDR3 is built from 16 residues. Germline trimming cut 6 bases from V and 3 bases from J; bases unmatched to any gene: 10. The CDR3 region has the DNA TGTGCCAGCAGACCTGCCGGGACAGCTGACACCGGGGAGCTGTTTTTT. Residues: CASRPAGTADTGELFF.

The rearrangement uses TRBV27 and TRBJ2-5; TRBD2 matches 7 bases. The CDR3 is 15 residues long. J was trimmed by 5 bases and V by 3 bases; bases with no gene match: 9. The germline V gene has CDR1 MNHEY and CDR2 SMNVEV (reference sequence). The CDR3 reads CASSLFGRFGETQYF. CDR3 sequence (DNA): TGTGCCAGCAGTTTGTTCGGGAGGTTTGGGGAGACCCAGTACTTC.

This chain links TRBV7-3 with TRBJ2-5; a possible D gene is TRBD2 (7 bases). With 1 base removed from V and 2 bases from J, the gap between germline ends came to 11 bases. The germline gives CDR1 SGHTA, CDR2 FQGTGA. The CDR3 covers 15 residues. CDR3 region: CASSLSGGGQETQYF. CDR3 in DNA: TGTGCCAGCAGCTTAAGCGGGGGCGGACAAGAGACCCAGTACTTC.